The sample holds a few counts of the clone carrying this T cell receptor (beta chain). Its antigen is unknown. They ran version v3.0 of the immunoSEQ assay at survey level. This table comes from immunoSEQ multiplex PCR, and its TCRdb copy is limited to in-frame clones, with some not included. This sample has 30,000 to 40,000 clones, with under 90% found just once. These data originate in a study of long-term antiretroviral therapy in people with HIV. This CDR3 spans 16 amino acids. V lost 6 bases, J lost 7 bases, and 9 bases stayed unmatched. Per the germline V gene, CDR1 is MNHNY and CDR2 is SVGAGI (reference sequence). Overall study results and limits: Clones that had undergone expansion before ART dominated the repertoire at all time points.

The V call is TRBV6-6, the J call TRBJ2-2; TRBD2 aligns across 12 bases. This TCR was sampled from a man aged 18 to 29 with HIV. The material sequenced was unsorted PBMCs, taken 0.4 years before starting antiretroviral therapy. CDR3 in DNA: TGTGCCAGCAGCTCTCTAGCGGGGGGGCGAAACGGGGAGCTGTTTTTT. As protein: CASSSLAGGRNGELFF.